Sequencing of this T cell receptor beta chain was carried out in a study of cytomegalovirus exposure and HLA in healthy donors. The table came from immunoSEQ multiplex PCR; TCRdb's copy has only in-frame clones and leaves some out. The sample carries approximately 170,000 clones, just under 85% recorded once. CDR1 and CDR2 (germline): LGHNA, YNFKEQ. V lost 7 bases, J lost 4 bases, and 13 bases lay in between. The CDR3 length is 13 residues. Sequences were obtained from PBMCs. This TCR derives from a man younger than 45 in good health and CMV-seropositive. The V call is TRBV4-2, the J call TRBJ1-1; no reliable D call. The CDR3 region is CASMGLRGTEAFF. The CDR3 bases are TGTGCCAGCATGGGTCTCCGGGGCACTGAAGCTTTCTTT.